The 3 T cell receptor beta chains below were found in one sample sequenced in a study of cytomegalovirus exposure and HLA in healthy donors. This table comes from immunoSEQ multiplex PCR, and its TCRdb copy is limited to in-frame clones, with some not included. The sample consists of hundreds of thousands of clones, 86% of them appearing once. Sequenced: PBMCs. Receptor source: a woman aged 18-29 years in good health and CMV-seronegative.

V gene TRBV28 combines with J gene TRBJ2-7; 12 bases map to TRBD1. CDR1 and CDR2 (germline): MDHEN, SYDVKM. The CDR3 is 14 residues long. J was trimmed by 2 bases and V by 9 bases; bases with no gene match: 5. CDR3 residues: CASSGTGGPYEQYF. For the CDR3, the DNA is TGTGCCAGTTCCGGGACAGGGGGCCCCTACGAGCAGTACTTC.

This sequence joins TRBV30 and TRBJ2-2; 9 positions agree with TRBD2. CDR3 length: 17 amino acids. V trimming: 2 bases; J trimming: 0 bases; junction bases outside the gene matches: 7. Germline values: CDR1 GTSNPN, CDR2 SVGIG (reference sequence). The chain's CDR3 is CAWSTLAGKPNTGELFF. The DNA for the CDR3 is TGTGCCTGGAGTACCCTAGCGGGGAAACCGAACACCGGGGAGCTGTTTTTT.

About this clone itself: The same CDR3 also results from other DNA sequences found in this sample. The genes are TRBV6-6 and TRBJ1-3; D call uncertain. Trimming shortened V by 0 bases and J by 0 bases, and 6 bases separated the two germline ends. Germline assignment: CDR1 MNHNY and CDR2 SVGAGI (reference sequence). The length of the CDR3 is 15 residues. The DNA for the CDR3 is TGTGCCAGCAGTTACTCCGGAGGCTCTGGAAACACCATATATTTT. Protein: CASSYSGGSGNTIYF.